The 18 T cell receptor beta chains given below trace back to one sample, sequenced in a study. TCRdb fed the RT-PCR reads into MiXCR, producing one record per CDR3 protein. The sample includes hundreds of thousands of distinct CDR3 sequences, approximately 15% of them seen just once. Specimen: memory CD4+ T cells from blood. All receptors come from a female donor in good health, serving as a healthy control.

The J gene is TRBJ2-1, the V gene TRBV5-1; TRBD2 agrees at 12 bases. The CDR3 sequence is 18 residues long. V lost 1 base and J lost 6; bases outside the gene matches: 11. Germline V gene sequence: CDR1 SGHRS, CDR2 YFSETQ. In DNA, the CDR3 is TGCGCCAGCAGCTTGCTAGCGGGAGGGCACGTGGGAATCAATGAGCAGTTCTTC. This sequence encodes CASSLLAGGHVGINEQFF.

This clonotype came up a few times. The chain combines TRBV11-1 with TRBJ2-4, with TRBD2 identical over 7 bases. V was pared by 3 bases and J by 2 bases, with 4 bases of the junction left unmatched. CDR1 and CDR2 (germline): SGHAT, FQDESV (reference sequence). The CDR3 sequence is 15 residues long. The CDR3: CASSFEGGSKNIQYF. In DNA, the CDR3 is TGTGCCAGCAGCTTCGAGGGAGGGTCCAAAAACATTCAGTACTTC.

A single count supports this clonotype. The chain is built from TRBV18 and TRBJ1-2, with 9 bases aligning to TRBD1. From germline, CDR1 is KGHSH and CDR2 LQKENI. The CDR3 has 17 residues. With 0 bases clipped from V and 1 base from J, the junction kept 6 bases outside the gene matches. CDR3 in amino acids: CASSPPGTGILNYGYTF. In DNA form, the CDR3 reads TGTGCCAGCTCACCACCTGGGACAGGGATACTTAACTATGGCTACACCTTC.

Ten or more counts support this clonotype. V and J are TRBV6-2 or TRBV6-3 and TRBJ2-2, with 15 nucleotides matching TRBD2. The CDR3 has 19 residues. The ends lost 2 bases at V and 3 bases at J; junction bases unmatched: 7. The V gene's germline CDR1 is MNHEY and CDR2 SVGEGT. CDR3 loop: CASSYQTRTSGRDTGELFF. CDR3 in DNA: TGTGCCAGCAGTTACCAGACTAGGACTAGCGGGAGGGACACCGGGGAGCTGTTTTTT.

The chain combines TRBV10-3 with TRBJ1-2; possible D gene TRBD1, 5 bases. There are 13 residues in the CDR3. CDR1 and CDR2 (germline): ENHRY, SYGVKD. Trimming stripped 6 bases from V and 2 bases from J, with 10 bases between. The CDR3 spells CAISLGLNYGYTF. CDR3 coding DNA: TGTGCCATCAGCCTGGGACTGAACTATGGCTACACCTTC.

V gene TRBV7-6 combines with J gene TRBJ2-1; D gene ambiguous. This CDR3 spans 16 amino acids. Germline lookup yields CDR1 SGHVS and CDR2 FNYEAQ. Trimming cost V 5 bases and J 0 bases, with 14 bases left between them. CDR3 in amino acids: CASSPTPQSSYNEQFF. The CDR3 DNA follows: TGTGCCAGCAGCCCCACCCCACAGAGCTCCTACAATGAGCAGTTCTTC.

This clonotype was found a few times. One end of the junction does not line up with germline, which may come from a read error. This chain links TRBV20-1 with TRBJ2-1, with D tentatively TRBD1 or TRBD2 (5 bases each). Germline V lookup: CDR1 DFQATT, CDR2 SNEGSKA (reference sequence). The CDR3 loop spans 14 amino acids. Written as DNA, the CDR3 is TGCAGTGCTGGGGGAGTTTACTCCTCCAATGAGCAGTTCTTC. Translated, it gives CSAGGVYSSNEQFF.

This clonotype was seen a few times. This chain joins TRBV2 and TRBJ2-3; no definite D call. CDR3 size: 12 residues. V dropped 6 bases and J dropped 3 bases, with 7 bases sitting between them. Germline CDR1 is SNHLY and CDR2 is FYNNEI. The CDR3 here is CASRSETDTQYF. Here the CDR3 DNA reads TGTGCCAGCAGAAGCGAGACAGATACGCAGTATTTT.

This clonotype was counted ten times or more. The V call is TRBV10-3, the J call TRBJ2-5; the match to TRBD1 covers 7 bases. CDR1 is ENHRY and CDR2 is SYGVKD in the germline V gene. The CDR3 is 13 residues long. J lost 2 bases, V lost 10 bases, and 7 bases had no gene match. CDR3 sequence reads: CATQQGYQETQYF. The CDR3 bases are TGTGCCACGCAACAGGGGTATCAAGAGACCCAGTACTTC.

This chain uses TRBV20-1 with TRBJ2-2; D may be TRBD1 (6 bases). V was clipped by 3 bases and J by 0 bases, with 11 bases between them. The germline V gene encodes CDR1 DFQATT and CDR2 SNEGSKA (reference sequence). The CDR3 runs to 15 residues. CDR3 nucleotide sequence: TGCAGTGCTAGCCCTGGACAGACGAACACCGGGGAGCTGTTTTTT. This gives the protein CSASPGQTNTGELFF.

CDR3 residues: CASRDTGTSGGAFQFF. CDR3 DNA: TGTGCCAGCAGAGACACCGGGACTAGCGGGGGGGCCTTTCAGTTCTTC. The chain carries TRBV6-2 or TRBV6-3 and TRBJ2-1, with 16 nucleotides matching TRBD2. CDR1 and CDR2 from the germline V gene are MNHEY and SVGEGT. The CDR3 spans 16 residues. The J segment lost 13 bases and the V segment lost 6 bases, leaving 12 bases of the junction unmatched.

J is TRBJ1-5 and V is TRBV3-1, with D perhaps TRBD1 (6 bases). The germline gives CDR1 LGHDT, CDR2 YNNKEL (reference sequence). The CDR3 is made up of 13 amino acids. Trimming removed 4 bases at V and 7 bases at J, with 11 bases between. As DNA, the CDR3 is TGTGCCAGCAGCCGTTCGGGGGGCCAGCCCCAGCATTTT. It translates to CASSRSGGQPQHF.

CDR3 loop: CASSGRLVSSYEQYF. The DNA of the CDR3 is TGTGCCAGCAGTGGCAGACTTGTGAGCTCCTACGAGCAGTACTTC. The genes are TRBV6-2 or TRBV6-3 and TRBJ2-7, with D hard to call. The V end lost 5 bases, the J end lost 0 bases, and 14 bases lay between the germline ends. The CDR3 totals 15 residues. The germline V gene encodes CDR1 MNHEY and CDR2 SVGEGT.

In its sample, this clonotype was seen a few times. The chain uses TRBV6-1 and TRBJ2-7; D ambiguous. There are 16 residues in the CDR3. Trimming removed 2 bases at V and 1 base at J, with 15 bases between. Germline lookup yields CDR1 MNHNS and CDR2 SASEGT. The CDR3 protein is CASSESGTVLSYEQYF. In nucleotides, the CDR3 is TGTGCCAGCAGTGAATCCGGAACAGTACTATCCTACGAGCAGTACTTC.

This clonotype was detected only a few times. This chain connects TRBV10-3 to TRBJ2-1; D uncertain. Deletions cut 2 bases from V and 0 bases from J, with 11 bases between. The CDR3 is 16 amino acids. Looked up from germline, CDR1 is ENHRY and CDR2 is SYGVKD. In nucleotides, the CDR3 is TGTGCCATCAGTGAGAGCACAACCCTCTCCTACAATGAGCAGTTCTTC. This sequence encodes CAISESTTLSYNEQFF.

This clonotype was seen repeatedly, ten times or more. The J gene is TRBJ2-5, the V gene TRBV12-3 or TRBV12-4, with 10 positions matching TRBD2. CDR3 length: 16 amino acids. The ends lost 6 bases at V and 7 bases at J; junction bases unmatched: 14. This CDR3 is CASSPDQLAGKGTQYF. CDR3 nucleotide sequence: TGTGCCAGCAGCCCCGATCAACTAGCGGGGAAAGGGACCCAGTACTTC.

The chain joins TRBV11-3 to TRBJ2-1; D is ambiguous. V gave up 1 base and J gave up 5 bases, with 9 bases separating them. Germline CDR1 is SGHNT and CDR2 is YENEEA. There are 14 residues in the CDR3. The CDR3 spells CASSLGQVDNEQFF. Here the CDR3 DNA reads TGTGCCAGCAGCTTAGGGCAGGTAGACAATGAGCAGTTCTTC.

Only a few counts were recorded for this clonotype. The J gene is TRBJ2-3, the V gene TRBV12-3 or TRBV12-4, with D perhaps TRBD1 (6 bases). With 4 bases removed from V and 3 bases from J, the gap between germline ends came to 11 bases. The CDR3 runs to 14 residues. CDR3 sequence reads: CASSYRVGTDTQYF. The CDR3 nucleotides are TGTGCCAGCAGTTACAGGGTTGGAACAGATACGCAGTATTTT.